This T cell receptor beta chain is from a study of blood T cell repertoires in COVID-19. Across the whole study: There were acute and convalescent COVID-19 samples, and they came from the United States, Italy and Spain.

Trimming at V came to 5 bases and at J to 7 bases, leaving 9 bases not matched to a gene. Germline CDR1 reads LGHNA; CDR2 reads YSLEER. This CDR3 comprises 15 residues. TCRdb keeps only in-frame clones here, not all; method: immunoSEQ multiplex PCR. Of 65,000 to 90,000 clones in the sample, approximately 88% were seen once. The clonotype comes from a human donor in a cohort sampled during active COVID-19. The rearrangement uses TRBV4-3 and TRBJ1-4; 8 bases map to TRBD1. Material for sequencing was peripheral blood. In nucleotides, the CDR3 is TGCGCCAGCAGCGGACAGGGTAGTCTTGGTGAAAAACTGTTTTTT. Protein sequence: CASSGQGSLGEKLFF.